This T cell receptor (beta chain) was captured in a study of blood T cell repertoires in COVID-19. About the study: Samples taken during acute and convalescent COVID-19 were collected in the United States, Italy and Spain. PBMCs, B-cell-depleted T cells, or T cells provided the cDNA or gDNA that made up the material.

Generated by immunoSEQ multiplex PCR, the TCRdb table keeps only in-frame clones and is missing some. The table has roughly 230,000 clones, approximately 84% seen once; the top ten hold about 3%. Participants' own reports of clinical history determined their cohort assignment. CDR3 length: 15 residues. J was trimmed by 7 bases and V by 0 bases; bases with no gene match: 1. CDR1 and CDR2 (germline): SGHAT, FQNNGV. The clonotype was recovered from a man between 45 and 60 years old who had recovered from COVID-19. Specimen: PBMCs or T cells enriched from blood (not recorded which). The J gene is TRBJ1-6, the V gene TRBV11-2; 9 nucleotides match TRBD1. DNA of the CDR3: TGTGCCAGCAGCTTAGAGACAGGGGGAAATTCACCCCTCCACTTT. Protein sequence: CASSLETGGNSPLHF.